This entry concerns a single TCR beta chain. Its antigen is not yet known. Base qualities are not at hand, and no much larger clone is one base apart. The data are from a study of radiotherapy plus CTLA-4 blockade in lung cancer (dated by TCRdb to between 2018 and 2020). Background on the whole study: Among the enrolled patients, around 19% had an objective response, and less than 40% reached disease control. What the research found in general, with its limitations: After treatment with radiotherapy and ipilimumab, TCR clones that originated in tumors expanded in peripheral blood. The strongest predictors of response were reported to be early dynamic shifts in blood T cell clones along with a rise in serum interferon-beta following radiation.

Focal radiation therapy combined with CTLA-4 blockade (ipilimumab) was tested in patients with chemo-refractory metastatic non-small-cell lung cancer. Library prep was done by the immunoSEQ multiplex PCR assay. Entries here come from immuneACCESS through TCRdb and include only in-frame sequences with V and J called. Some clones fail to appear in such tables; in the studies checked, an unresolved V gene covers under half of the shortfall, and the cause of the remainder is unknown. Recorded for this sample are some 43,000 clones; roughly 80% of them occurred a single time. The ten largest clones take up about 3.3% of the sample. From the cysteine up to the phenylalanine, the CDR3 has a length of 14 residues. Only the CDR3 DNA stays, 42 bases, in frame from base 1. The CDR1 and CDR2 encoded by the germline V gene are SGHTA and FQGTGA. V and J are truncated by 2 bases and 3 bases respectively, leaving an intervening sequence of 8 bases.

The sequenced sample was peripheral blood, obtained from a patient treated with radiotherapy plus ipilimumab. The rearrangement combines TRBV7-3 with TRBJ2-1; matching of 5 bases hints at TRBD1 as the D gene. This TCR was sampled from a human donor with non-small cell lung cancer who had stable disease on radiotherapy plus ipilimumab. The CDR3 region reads CASSLGTGYNEQFF. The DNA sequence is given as TGTGCCAGCAGCTTAGGAACAGGCTACAATGAGCAGTTCTTC.